Each of the 9 T cell receptor beta chains below was sequenced from the same sample in a study of shared clonotypes between healthy human individuals. Sequencing used immunoSEQ multiplex PCR; TCRdb keeps in-frame clones, though not all of them. This sample has some 240,000 clones; 65% occur once, and the top ten carry 11%. The sequenced sample consisted of memory CD4+ T cells sorted from blood. Subset reported: CD45RA-negative fraction. These receptor sequences come from a man aged 30 to 39 in good health.

The J gene is TRBJ1-5, the V gene TRBV18, with 7 bases lining up with TRBD1. This CDR3 is 16 amino acids long. V was pared by 1 base and J by 1 base, with 4 bases of the junction left unmatched. Per the germline V gene, CDR1 is KGHSH and CDR2 is LQKENI. This CDR3 reads CASSPRARGSNQPQHF. The CDR3 DNA reads TGTGCCAGCTCACCACGGGCCAGGGGGAGCAATCAGCCCCAGCATTTT.

The chain recombines TRBV5-1 with TRBJ2-1; D gene unclear. V was shortened by 1 base and J by 5 bases, with 10 bases between the two germline ends. The CDR3 covers 14 residues. The germline V gene has CDR1 SGHRS and CDR2 YFSETQ. The CDR3 region is CASSLIPENNEQFF. In DNA, the CDR3 is TGCGCCAGCAGCTTGATACCAGAAAACAATGAGCAGTTCTTC.

This clone appeared a few times. V usage is TRBV28 and J usage is TRBJ2-7; 8 bases are a match to TRBD1. The CDR3 consists of 16 residues. With V trimmed by 1 base and J by 4 bases, 9 bases remained unmatched. The germline gives CDR1 MDHEN, CDR2 SYDVKM. The CDR3 sequence is CASSLLGAGGLYEQYF. Here the CDR3 DNA reads TGTGCCAGCAGTTTATTAGGGGCAGGGGGCTTATACGAGCAGTACTTC.

This chain links TRBV19 with TRBJ1-5; TRBD1 is a possible D gene (6 bases). CDR3 length equals 14 residues. CDR1 and CDR2 from the germline V gene are LNHDA and SQIVND (reference sequence). V gave up 4 bases and J gave up 1 base, with 8 bases separating them. CDR3 sequence (DNA): TGTGCCAGTAGTACCACAGGGAGCAATCAGCCCCAGCATTTT. This codes for CASSTTGSNQPQHF. The variable domain in full, completed from reference TRBV19 and TRBJ1-5, reads DGGITQSPKYLFRKEGQNVTLSCEQNLNHDAMYWYRQDPGQGLRLIYYSQIVNDFQKGDIAEGYSVSREKKESFPLTVTSAQKNPTAFYLCASSTTGSNQPQHFGDGTRLSIL.

The gene calls are TRBV14 and TRBJ1-1, with D unclear. The V end was cut by 1 base, the J end by 7 bases, with 13 bases between. The length of the CDR3 is 14 residues. Looked up from germline, CDR1 is SGHDN and CDR2 is FVKESK. The CDR3 nucleotides read TGTGCCAGCAGCCAAGCCCAAATCGGGGTTGAAGCTTTCTTT. Amino acids: CASSQAQIGVEAFF.

The chain couples TRBV5-1 to TRBJ1-1; D is unresolved. Deletions cut 0 bases from V and 7 bases from J, with 10 bases between. CDR1 SGHRS and CDR2 YFSETQ come from the germline V gene. The CDR3 extends over 13 amino acids. In nucleotides, the CDR3 is TGCGCCAGCAGCTTGGAGAGGGCAGATGAAGCTTTCTTT. This codes for CASSLERADEAFF.

This clone was found many times. In the same sample, other DNA sequences code for this CDR3. The CDR3 spells CASGRPTSTDTQYF. As DNA, the CDR3 is TGTGCCAGCGGGAGACCTACTAGCACAGATACGCAGTATTTT. The chain links TRBV2 to TRBJ2-3, with TRBD2 as a possible D gene (5 bases). Germline V CDR1 and CDR2: SNHLY, FYNNEI. The CDR3 totals 14 residues. Deletions cut 8 bases from V and 0 bases from J, with 12 bases between.

The chain carries TRBV2 and TRBJ2-5, with 9 nucleotides matching TRBD1. Trimming took 5 bases from V and 2 from J; bases not matched to a gene: 3. Germline-derived CDR1 and CDR2 are SNHLY and FYNNEI. The CDR3 sequence is 14 residues long. CDR3 loop: CASSYGTGQETQYF. In DNA, the CDR3 is TGTGCCAGCAGTTACGGGACAGGGCAAGAGACCCAGTACTTC.

Ten or more counts support this clone. The chain links TRBV5-1 to TRBJ2-3; D gene uncertain. The CDR3 is made up of 13 amino acids. Germline V gene sequence: CDR1 SGHRS, CDR2 YFSETQ. V shed 4 bases and J shed 5 bases, with 11 bases lying between them. The CDR3: CASSPLVLDTQYF. CDR3 DNA sequence: TGCGCCAGCAGCCCCCTTGTGTTAGATACGCAGTATTTT.